This T cell receptor beta chain was documented in a study of vaccination and CD4 T cells after COVID-19. Study at large: Cells were stimulated with overlapping spike peptides from SARS-CoV-2, HCoV-NL63, HCoV-OC43 and HCoV-229E.

Sequencing of cultured CD4+ T cell DNA used the Oncomine TCR Beta short-read assay. TCRdb reprocessed the PCR reads via MiXCR and lists one record per CDR3 protein. The data hold more than 7,000 distinct CDR3 sequences, with around 64% observed a single time. The CDR3 length is 12 residues. V lost 5 bases and J lost 9; bases outside the gene matches: 6. As to this clonotype: Its antigen is as yet unknown.

The treatment is: roughly 10-day PBMC culture with coronavirus spike peptide pools or control peptides (ViraFEST assay). With peptide pools, ViraFEST first expanded antigen-specific T cells and afterwards sequenced their TCRs. Positive PCR tests dated from March to December 2020, predating US Alpha, Beta and Delta variants. The chain combines TRBV12-3 or TRBV12-4 with TRBJ1-2; 7 nucleotides match TRBD1. Sequencing input: CD4+ T cells from blood, cultured in vitro. This clonotype was obtained from a human donor who had recovered from COVID-19. CDR3 in amino acids: CASSQRQGSYTF. CDR3 nucleotides: TGTGCCAGCAGTCAACGACAGGGAAGCTACACCTTC.